Sequencing of this T cell receptor (beta chain) was carried out in a study of shared clonotypes between healthy human individuals. Study in general: A few men and a couple of women, aged 18 to 49, were donors.

This CDR3 spans 14 amino acids. Germline loops: CDR1 LNHDA, CDR2 SQIVND (reference sequence). The V end was cut by 6 bases, the J end by 0 bases, with 9 bases between. Some clones are missing from TCRdb's copy, which holds only in-frame ones; the method was immunoSEQ multiplex PCR. The sample has about 470,000 clones; 79% are singletons. This clone occurred a few times. This receptor was taken from a middle-aged woman in good health. Some clones in this sample may be carry-over from other donors' samples. This rearrangement joins TRBV19 to TRBJ1-5; D is unresolved. Sequenced sample: PBMCs. The DNA for the CDR3 is TGTGCCAGTAGGGCAGGTTATAGCAATCAGCCCCAGCATTTT. This gives the protein CASRAGYSNQPQHF.